These T cell receptor beta chains were read from a single sample in a study of cytomegalovirus exposure and HLA in healthy donors. The data were produced by immunoSEQ multiplex PCR, yet TCRdb's version contains in-frame clones alone and is incomplete. The sample lists roughly 130,000 clones; roughly nine tenths were seen once. Sample: PBMCs. These receptors all come from a man aged 30-40 years in good health and CMV-seronegative. Both conserved end residues are trimmed from each CDR3. Fields, in order: J gene, clone size, V gene, CDR3 protein. Where a row states a size, it is once, few, many or the class of an expanded clone; other rows omit it.

j_call: TRBJ2-7
clone_size: .
v_call: TRBV7-8
cdr3_aa: ASSLEQPTYEQY

j_call: TRBJ2-2
clone_size: .
v_call: TRBV4-3
cdr3_aa: ASSPTNTGELF

j_call: TRBJ2-3
clone_size: .
v_call: TRBV7-6
cdr3_aa: ASSTYRGPDTQY

j_call: TRBJ2-5
clone_size: .
v_call: TRBV4-3
cdr3_aa: ASSPWAGRQETQY

j_call: TRBJ2-1
clone_size: .
v_call: TRBV7-9
cdr3_aa: ASSELAGAYNEQF

j_call: TRBJ1-6
clone_size: .
v_call: TRBV7-9
cdr3_aa: ASSLGRTYNSPLH

j_call: TRBJ1-1
clone_size: .
v_call: TRBV7-2
cdr3_aa: ASSLGADLNTEAF

j_call: TRBJ2-7
clone_size: .
v_call: TRBV10-3
cdr3_aa: AISDRGHRGVD

j_call: TRBJ1-5
clone_size: .
v_call: TRBV6-5
cdr3_aa: ASSYDRGNQPQH

j_call: TRBJ2-5
clone_size: .
v_call: TRBV5-1
cdr3_aa: ASSTPVSGGDPQETQY

j_call: TRBJ1-3
clone_size: .
v_call: TRBV9
cdr3_aa: ASSPRVGGNTIY

j_call: TRBJ2-7
clone_size: .
v_call: TRBV5-6
cdr3_aa: ASSLVGGASYEQY

j_call: TRBJ1-4
clone_size: once
v_call: TRBV10-2
cdr3_aa: ASSEPGGTATNEKLF

j_call: TRBJ1-5
clone_size: .
v_call: TRBV7-2
cdr3_aa: ASSSSGRNQPQH

j_call: .
clone_size: .
v_call: TRBV13
cdr3_aa: ASSSVGIQGETQY

j_call: TRBJ1-5
clone_size: .
v_call: TRBV15
cdr3_aa: ATSRGTVSNQPQH

j_call: TRBJ2-4
clone_size: .
v_call: TRBV5-1
cdr3_aa: ASSSQSGTTLGIQY

j_call: TRBJ1-5
clone_size: once
v_call: TRBV20-1
cdr3_aa: SARDGGPQH